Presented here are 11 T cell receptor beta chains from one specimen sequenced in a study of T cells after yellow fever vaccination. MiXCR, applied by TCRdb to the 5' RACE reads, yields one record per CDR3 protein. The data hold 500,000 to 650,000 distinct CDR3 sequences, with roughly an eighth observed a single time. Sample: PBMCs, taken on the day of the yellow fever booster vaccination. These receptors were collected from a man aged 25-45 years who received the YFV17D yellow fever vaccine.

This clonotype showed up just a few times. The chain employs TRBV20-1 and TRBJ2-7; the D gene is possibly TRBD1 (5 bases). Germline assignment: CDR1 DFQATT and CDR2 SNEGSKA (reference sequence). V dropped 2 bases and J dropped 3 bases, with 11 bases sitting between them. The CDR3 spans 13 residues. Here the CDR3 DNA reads TGCAGTGCTAGAAGTCAGGGATACTACGAGCAGTACTTC. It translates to CSARSQGYYEQYF.

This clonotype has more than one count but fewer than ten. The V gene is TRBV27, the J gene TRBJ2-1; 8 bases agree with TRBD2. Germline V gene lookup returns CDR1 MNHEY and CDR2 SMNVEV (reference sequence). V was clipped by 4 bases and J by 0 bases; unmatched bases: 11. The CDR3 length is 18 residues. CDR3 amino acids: CASSYPLSGRGSYNEQFF. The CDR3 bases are TGTGCCAGCAGTTACCCCCTCAGCGGGAGAGGCTCCTACAATGAGCAGTTCTTC.

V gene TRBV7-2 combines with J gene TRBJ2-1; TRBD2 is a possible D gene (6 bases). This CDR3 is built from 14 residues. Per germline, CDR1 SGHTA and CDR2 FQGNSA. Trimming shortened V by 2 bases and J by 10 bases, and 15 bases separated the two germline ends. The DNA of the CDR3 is TGTGCCAGCAGCTTATTGGCGGGGACGGGGGAGCAGTTCTTC. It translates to CASSLLAGTGEQFF.

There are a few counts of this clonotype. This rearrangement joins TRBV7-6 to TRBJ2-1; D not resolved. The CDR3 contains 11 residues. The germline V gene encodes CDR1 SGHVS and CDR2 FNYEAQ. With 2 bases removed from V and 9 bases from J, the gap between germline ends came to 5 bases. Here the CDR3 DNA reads TGTGCCAGCAGCTTACGAGCTGAGCAGTTCTTC. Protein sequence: CASSLRAEQFF.

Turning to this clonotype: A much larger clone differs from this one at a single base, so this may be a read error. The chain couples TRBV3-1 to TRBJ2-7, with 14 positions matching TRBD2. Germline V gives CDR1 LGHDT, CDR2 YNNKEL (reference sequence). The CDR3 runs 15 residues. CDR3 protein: CASCQGTSGSYEQYF. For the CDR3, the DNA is TGTGCCAGCTGCCAAGGGACTAGCGGGAGTTACGAGCAGTACTTC.

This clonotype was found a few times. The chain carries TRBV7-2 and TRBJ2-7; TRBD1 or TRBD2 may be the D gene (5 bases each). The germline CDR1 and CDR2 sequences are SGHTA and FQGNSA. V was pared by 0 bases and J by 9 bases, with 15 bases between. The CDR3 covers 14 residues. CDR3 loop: CASSLAPEGSGQYF. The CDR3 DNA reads TGTGCCAGCAGCTTAGCTCCAGAGGGGAGCGGGCAGTACTTC.

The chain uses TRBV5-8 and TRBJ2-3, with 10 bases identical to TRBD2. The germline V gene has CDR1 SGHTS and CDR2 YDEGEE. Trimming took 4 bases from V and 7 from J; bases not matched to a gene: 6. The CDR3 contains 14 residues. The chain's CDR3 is CASSLGLAVNTQYF. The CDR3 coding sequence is TGTGCCAGCAGCCTAGGACTAGCGGTCAATACGCAGTATTTT.

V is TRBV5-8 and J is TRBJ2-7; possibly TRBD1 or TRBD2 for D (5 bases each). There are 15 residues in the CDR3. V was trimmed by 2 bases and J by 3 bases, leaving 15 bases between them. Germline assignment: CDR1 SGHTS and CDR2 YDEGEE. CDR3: CASSFGAGTGYEQYF. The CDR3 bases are TGTGCCAGCAGCTTTGGGGCAGGGACGGGCTACGAGCAGTACTTC.

CDR3 protein: CASSFSTKETQYF. The CDR3 DNA follows: TGTGCCAGCAGCTTCTCCACGAAAGAGACCCAGTACTTC. The chain links TRBV5-6 to TRBJ2-5; D not certain. The CDR3 has 13 amino acids. V was clipped by 2 bases and J by 3 bases, with 8 bases between them. Germline V gene lookup returns CDR1 SGHDT and CDR2 YYEEEE.

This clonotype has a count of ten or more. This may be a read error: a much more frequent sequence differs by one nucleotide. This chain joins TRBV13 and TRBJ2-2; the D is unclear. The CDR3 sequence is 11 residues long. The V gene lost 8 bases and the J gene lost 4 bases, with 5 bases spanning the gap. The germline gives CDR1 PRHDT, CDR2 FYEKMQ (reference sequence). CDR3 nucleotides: TGTGCCAGCGGTAGCACCGGGGAGCTGTTTTTT. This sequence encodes CASGSTGELFF.

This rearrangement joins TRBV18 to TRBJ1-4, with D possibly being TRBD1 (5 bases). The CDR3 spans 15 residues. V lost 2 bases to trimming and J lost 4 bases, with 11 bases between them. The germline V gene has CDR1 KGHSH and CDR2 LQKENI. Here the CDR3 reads CASSPGTESNEKLFF. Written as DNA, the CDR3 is TGTGCCAGCTCACCAGGGACGGAGAGTAATGAAAAACTGTTTTTT. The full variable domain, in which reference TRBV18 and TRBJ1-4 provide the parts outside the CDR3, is NAGVMQNPRHLVRRRGQEARLRCSPMKGHSHVYWYRQLPEEGLKFMVYLQKENIIDESGMPKERFSAEFPKEGPSILRIQQVVRGDSAAYFCASSPGTESNEKLFFGSGTQLSVL.